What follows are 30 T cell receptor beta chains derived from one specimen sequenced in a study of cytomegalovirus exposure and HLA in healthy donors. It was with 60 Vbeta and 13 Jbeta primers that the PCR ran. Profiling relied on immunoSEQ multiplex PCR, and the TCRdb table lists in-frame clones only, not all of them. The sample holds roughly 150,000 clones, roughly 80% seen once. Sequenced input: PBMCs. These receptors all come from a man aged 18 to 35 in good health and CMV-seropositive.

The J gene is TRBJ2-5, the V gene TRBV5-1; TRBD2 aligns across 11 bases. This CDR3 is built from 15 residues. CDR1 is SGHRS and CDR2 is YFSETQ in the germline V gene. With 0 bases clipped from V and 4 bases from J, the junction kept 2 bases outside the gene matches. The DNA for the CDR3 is TGCGCCAGCAGCTTGGGACTAGCGGGATTAGAGACCCAGTACTTC. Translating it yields CASSLGLAGLETQYF.

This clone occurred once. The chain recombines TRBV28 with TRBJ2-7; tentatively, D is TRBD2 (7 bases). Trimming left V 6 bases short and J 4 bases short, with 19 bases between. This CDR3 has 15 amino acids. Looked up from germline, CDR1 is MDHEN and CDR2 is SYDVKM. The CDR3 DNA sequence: TGTGCCAGCAGGGACGGGGGCGGGAGTGCGTACGAGCAGTACTTC. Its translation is CASRDGGGSAYEQYF.

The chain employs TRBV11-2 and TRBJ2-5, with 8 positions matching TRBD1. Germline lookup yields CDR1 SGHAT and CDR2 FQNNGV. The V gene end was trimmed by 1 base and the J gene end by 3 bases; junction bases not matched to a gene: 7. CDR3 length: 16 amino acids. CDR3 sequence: CASSLALGQGKETQYF. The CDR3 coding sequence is TGTGCCAGCAGCTTAGCCCTTGGACAGGGAAAAGAGACCCAGTACTTC.

The CDR3 DNA reads TGCGCCAGCAGCTGGACTAGCGGGACAGGGCGCACAGATACGCAGTATTTT. Protein product: CASSWTSGTGRTDTQYF. The genes are TRBV5-1 and TRBJ2-3; 12 bases are a match to TRBD2. Losses at the gene ends were 3 bases for V and 1 base for J; bases not matched to a gene: 6. The CDR3 extends over 17 amino acids. Germline lookup yields CDR1 SGHRS and CDR2 YFSETQ.

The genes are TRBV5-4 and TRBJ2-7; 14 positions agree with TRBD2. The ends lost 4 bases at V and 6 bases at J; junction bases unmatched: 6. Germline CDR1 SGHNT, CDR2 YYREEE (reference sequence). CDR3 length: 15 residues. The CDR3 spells CASSPGGTSGGEQYF. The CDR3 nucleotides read TGTGCCAGCAGCCCGGGAGGGACTAGCGGGGGCGAGCAGTACTTC.

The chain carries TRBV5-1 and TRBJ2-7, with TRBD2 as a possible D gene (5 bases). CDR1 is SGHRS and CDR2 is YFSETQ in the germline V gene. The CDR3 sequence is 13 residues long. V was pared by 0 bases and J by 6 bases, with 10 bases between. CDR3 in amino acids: CASSLDEGAEQYF. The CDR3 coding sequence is TGCGCCAGCAGCTTGGATGAGGGCGCCGAGCAGTACTTC.

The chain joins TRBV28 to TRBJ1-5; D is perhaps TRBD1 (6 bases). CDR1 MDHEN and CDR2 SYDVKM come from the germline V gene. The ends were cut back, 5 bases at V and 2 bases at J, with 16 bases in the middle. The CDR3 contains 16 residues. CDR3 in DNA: TGTGCCAGCAGTGGGGTGGGGGCTCGGGGCAATCAGCCCCAGCATTTT. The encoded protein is CASSGVGARGNQPQHF. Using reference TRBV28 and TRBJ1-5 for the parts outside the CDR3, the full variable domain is DVKVTQSSRYLVKRTGEKVFLECVQDMDHENMFWYRQDPGLGLRLIYFSYDVKMKEKGDIPEGYSVSREKKERFSLILESASTNQTSMYLCASSGVGARGNQPQHFGDGTRLSIL.

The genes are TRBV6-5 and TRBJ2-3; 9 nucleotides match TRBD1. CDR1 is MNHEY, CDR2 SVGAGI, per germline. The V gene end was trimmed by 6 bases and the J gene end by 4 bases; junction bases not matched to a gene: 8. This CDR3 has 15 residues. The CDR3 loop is CASSHDRGSADTQYF. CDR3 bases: TGTGCCAGCAGCCACGACAGGGGGAGCGCAGATACGCAGTATTTT.

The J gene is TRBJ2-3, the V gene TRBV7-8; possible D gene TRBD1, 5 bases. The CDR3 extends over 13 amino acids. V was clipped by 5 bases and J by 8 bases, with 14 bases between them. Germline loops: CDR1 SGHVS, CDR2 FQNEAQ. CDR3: CASSIGHMGTQYF. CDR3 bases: TGTGCCAGCAGCATAGGACACATGGGTACGCAGTATTTT.

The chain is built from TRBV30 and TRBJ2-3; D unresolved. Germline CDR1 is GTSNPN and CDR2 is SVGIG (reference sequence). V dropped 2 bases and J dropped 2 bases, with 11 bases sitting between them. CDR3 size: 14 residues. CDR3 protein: CAWSQYYTTDTQYF. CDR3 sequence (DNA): TGTGCCTGGAGTCAGTATTATACCACAGATACGCAGTATTTT. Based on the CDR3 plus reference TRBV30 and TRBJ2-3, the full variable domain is SQTIHQWPATLVQPVGSPLSLECTVEGTSNPNLYWYRQAAGRGLQLLFYSVGIGQISSEVPQNLSASRPQDRQFILSSKKLLLSDSGFYLCAWSQYYTTDTQYFGPGTRLTVL.

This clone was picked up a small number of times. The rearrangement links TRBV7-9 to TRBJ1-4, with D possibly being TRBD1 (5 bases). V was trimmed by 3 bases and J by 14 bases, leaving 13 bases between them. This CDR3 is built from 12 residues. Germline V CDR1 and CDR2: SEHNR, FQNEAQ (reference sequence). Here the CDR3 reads CASSFKGMGLFF. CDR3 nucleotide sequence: TGTGCCAGCAGCTTTAAGGGGATGGGGCTGTTTTTT.

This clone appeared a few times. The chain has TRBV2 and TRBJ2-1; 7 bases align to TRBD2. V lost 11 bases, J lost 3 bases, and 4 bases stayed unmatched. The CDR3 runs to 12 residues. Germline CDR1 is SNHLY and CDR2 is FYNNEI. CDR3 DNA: TGTGCCTCCCGCGGGGGCTACAATGAGCAGTTCTTC. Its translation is CASRGGYNEQFF.

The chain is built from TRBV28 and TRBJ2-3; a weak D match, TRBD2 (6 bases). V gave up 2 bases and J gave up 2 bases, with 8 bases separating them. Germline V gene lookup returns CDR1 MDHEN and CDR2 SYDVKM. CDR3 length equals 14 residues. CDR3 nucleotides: TGTGCCAGCAGTTTAGGCGGGACCACAGATACGCAGTATTTT. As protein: CASSLGGTTDTQYF.

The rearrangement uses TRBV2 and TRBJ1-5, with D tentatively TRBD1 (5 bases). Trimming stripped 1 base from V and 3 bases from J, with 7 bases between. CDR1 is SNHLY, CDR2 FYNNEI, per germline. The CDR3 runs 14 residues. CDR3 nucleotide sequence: TGTGCCAGCAGTGAAGGACAGCCCAATCAGCCCCAGCATTTT. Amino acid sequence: CASSEGQPNQPQHF.

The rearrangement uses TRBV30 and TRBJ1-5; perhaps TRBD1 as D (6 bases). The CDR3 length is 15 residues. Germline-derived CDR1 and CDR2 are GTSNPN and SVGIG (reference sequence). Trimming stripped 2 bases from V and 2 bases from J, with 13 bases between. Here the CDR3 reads CAWSSSGAGNQPQHF. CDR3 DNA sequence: TGTGCCTGGAGTTCCTCAGGGGCAGGCAATCAGCCCCAGCATTTT.

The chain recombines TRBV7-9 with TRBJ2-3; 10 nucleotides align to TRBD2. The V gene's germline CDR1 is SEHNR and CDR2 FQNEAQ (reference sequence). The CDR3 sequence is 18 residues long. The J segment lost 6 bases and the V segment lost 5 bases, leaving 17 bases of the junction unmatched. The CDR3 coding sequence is TGTGCCAGCAGCAAGCTAGCGGGAGTTAGCCCTATTAGGGATACGCAGTATTTT. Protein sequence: CASSKLAGVSPIRDTQYF.

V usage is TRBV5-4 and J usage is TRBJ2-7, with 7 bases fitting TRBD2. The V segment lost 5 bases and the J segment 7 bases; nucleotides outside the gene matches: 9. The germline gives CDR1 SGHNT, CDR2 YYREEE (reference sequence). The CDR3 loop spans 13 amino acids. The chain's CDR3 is CASRLSGSGEQYF. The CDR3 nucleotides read TGTGCCAGCAGGCTTAGCGGGTCAGGGGAGCAGTACTTC.

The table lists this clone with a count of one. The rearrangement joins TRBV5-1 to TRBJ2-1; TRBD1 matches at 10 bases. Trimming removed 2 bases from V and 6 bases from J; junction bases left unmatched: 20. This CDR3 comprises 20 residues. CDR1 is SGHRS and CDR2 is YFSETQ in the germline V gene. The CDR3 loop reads CASSLTGRTGERTGGNEQFF. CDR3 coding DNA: TGCGCCAGCAGCTTAACCGGTAGGACAGGGGAGCGGACAGGGGGCAATGAGCAGTTCTTC.

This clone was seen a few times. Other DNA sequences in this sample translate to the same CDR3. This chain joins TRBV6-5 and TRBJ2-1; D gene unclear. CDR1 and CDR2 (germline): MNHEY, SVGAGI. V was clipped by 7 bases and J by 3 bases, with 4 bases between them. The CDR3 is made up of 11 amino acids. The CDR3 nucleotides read TGTGCCAGCAAGCACTACAATGAGCAGTTCTTC. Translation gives CASKHYNEQFF.

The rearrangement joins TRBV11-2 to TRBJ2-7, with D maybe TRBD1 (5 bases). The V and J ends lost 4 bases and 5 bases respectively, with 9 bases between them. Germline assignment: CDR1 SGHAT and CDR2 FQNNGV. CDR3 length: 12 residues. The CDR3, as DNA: TGTGCCAGCAGCTCCGGCAGGGACGAGCAGTACTTC. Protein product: CASSSGRDEQYF.

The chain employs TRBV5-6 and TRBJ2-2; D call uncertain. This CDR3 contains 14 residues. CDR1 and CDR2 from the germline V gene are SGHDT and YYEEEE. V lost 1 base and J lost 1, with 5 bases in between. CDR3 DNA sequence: TGTGCCAGCAGCTTGTTCGGGAACACCGGGGAGCTGTTTTTT. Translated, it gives CASSLFGNTGELFF.

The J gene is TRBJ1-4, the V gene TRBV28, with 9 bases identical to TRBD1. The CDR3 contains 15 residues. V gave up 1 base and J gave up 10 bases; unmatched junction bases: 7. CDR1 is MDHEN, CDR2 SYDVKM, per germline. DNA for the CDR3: TGTGCCAGCAGTTTATCAGGGACAGGGCTTGGAAAACTGTTTTTT. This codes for CASSLSGTGLGKLFF.

The CDR3 is CASTPGTGVNYGYTF. The DNA for the CDR3 is TGTGCCAGCACTCCCGGGACAGGGGTTAACTATGGCTACACCTTC. V is TRBV28 and J is TRBJ1-2, with 10 bases that match TRBD1. The CDR3 spans 15 residues. CDR1 and CDR2 (germline): MDHEN, SYDVKM. The ends lost 7 bases at V and 1 base at J; junction bases unmatched: 6.

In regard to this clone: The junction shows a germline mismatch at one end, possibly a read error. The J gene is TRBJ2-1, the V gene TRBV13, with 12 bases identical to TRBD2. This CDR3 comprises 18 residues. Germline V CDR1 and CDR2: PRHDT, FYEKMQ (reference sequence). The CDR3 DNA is TGTGCCAGCAGCCCCGGGACTAGCGGGTCGAGCTCCTGCAATGAGCAGTTCTTC. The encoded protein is CASSPGTSGSSSCNEQFF.

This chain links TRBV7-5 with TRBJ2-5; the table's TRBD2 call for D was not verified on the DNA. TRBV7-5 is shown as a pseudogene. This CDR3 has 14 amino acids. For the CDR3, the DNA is TGTGCCAGAAGCTCAGGGACTAGTTTGGAGACCCAGTACTTC. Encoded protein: CARSSGTSLETQYF.

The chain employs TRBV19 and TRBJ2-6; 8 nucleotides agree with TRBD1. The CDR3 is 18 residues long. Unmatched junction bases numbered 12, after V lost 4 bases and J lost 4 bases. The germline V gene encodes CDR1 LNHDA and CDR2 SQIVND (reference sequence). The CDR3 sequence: CASSRNRGVVSGANVLTF. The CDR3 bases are TGTGCCAGTAGTAGAAACAGGGGGGTGGTTTCCGGGGCCAACGTCCTGACTTTC.

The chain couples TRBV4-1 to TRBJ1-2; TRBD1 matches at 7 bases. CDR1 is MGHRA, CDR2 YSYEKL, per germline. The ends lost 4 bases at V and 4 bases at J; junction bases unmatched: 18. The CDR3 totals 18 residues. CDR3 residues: CASSPVIGGTKPLYGYTF. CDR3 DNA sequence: TGCGCCAGCAGCCCGGTTATAGGGGGCACCAAACCACTCTATGGCTACACCTTC.

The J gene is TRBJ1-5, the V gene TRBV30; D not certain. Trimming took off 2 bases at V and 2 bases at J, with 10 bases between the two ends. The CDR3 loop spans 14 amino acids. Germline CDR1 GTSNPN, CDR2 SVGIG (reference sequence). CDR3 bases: TGTGCCTGGAGTATGGACGGGGGCAATCAGCCCCAGCATTTT. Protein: CAWSMDGGNQPQHF.

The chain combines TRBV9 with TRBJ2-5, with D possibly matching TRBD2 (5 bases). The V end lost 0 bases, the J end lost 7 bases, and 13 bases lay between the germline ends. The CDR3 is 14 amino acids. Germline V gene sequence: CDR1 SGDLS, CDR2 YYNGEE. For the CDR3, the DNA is TGTGCCAGCAGCGTAGTCGGCTCCGAGGGGACCCAGTACTTC. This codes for CASSVVGSEGTQYF.

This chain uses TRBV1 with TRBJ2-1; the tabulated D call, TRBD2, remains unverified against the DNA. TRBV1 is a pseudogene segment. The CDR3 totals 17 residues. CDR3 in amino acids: CTSSQDKEAGAANEQFF. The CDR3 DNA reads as TGCACCAGCAGCCAAGATAAAGAGGCGGGGGCGGCCAATGAGCAGTTCTTC.